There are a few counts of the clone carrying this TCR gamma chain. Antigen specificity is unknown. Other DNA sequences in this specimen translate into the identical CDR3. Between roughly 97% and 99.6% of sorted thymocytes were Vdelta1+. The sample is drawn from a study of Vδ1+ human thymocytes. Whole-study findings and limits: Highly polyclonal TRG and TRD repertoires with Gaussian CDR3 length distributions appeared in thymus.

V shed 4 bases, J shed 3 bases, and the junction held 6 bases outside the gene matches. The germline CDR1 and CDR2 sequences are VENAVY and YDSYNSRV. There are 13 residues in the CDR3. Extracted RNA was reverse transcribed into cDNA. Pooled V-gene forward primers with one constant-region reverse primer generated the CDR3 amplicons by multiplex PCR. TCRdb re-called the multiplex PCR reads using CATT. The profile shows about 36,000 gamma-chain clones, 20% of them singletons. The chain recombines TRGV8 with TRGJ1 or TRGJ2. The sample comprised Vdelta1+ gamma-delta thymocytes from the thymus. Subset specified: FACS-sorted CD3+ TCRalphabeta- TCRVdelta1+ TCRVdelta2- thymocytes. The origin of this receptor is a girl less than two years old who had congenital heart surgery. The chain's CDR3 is CATWDPIYYKKLF. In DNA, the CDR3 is TGTGCCACCTGGGACCCAATTTATTATAAGAAACTCTTT.